The 22 T cell receptor beta chains below all came from one sample that was sequenced in a study of technical replicates of blood from a few donors. Here immunoSEQ multiplex PCR was the method, and the copy in TCRdb shows in-frame clones only, minus some. The table has more than 65,000 clones, about 97% seen once. The sample was T cells isolated from PBMCs. The origin of the receptors is a human donor in good health.

The CDR3 sequence: CASSLSPGQGPLGYGYTF. DNA of the CDR3: TGTGCCAGCAGCTTAAGTCCGGGACAGGGGCCGCTGGGCTATGGCTACACCTTC. V and J are TRBV7-3 and TRBJ1-2, with 10 bases that match TRBD1. V shed 1 base and J 4 bases; nucleotides not matched to a gene: 12. This CDR3 has 18 amino acids. Germline CDR1 reads SGHTA; CDR2 reads FQGTGA.

This chain joins TRBV4-1 and TRBJ1-4, with TRBD1 identical over 10 bases. CDR3 length equals 19 residues. The germline V gene has CDR1 MGHRA and CDR2 YSYEKL. V shed 3 bases, J shed 8 bases, and the junction held 18 bases outside the gene matches. The CDR3 DNA is TGCGCCAGCAGCCAGGGGACTCTTACTTCCGGACAGGGGGGGGAAAAACTGTTTTTT. Its translation is CASSQGTLTSGQGGEKLFF.

The CDR3 sequence: CASSSRGTGANVLTF. DNA for the CDR3: TGTGCCAGCTCGTCCAGGGGGACGGGGGCCAACGTCCTGACTTTC. The chain joins TRBV6-6 to TRBJ2-6; TRBD1 agrees at 7 bases. V gave up 8 bases and J gave up 4 bases; unmatched junction bases: 8. The CDR3 length is 15 residues. Germline V lookup: CDR1 MNHNY, CDR2 SVGAGI (reference sequence).

The gene calls are TRBV5-6 and TRBJ1-5; a possible D gene is TRBD1 (6 bases). Germline CDR1 SGHDT, CDR2 YYEEEE. CDR3 size: 14 residues. V was cut by 4 bases and J by 5 bases, with 13 bases left in between. The CDR3 loop is CASSAAGEYQPQHF. DNA for the CDR3: TGTGCCAGCAGCGCCGCAGGGGAATATCAGCCCCAGCATTTT. Full variable domain (rest looked up from reference TRBV5-6 and TRBJ1-5): DAGVTQSPTHLIKTRGQQVTLRCSPKSGHDTVSWYQQALGQGPQFIFQYYEEEERQRGNFPDRFSGHQFPNYSSELNVNALLLGDSALYLCASSAAGEYQPQHFGDGTRLSIL.

The chain uses TRBV7-9 and TRBJ1-5, with a possible D match to TRBD1 (6 bases). The germline V and J ends were trimmed by 0 bases and 5 bases, with 8 bases remaining between them. The germline CDR1 and CDR2 sequences are SEHNR and FQNEAQ (reference sequence). This CDR3 has 14 amino acids. The CDR3 sequence: CASSLANRDQPQHF. The CDR3 DNA is TGTGCCAGCAGCTTAGCAAACAGGGATCAGCCCCAGCATTTT.

V and J are TRBV6-6 and TRBJ2-3; D unresolved. Trimming took 2 bases from V and 0 from J, leaving 12 bases between them. The CDR3 spans 16 residues. Looked up from germline, CDR1 is MNHNY and CDR2 is SVGAGI (reference sequence). The CDR3 sequence: CASSYGLVTSTDTQYF. CDR3 in DNA: TGTGCCAGCAGTTACGGTCTAGTCACTAGCACAGATACGCAGTATTTT.

V gene TRBV5-1 combines with J gene TRBJ2-5, with TRBD2 as a possible D gene (6 bases). The CDR3 consists of 14 residues. The V end was cut by 4 bases, the J end by 5 bases, with 15 bases between. Per germline, CDR1 SGHRS and CDR2 YFSETQ. As DNA, the CDR3 is TGCGCCAGCAGCCCCGGGCGGGACGGGGAGACCCAGTACTTC. The encoded protein is CASSPGRDGETQYF.

The V and J genes are TRBV2 and TRBJ1-2, with no clear D. Trimming stripped 10 bases from V and 0 bases from J, with 18 bases between. Germline V gene data show CDR1 as SNHLY and CDR2 as FYNNEI. This CDR3 contains 15 residues. CDR3 region: CAKAAYELANYGYTF. The CDR3 DNA sequence: TGTGCCAAGGCGGCCTACGAGTTAGCTAACTATGGCTACACCTTC.

The chain has TRBV28 and TRBJ2-5; possibly TRBD1 for D (5 bases). The CDR3 loop spans 14 amino acids. CDR1 is MDHEN, CDR2 SYDVKM, per germline. The ends were cut back, 2 bases at V and 1 base at J, with 8 bases in the middle. CDR3 DNA: TGTGCCAGCAGTTTAGGGGCGGCCCAAGAGACCCAGTACTTC. Amino acid sequence: CASSLGAAQETQYF.

This clone was detected once. The V call is TRBV5-4, the J call TRBJ2-1; D gene unclear. Germline V CDR1 and CDR2: SGHNT, YYREEE (reference sequence). V lost 0 bases to trimming and J lost 2 bases, with 9 bases between them. CDR3 length: 15 amino acids. The CDR3 bases are TGTGCCAGCAGCTTGGACGAGCGCGCCTACAATGAGCAGTTCTTC. It codes for CASSLDERAYNEQFF.

This rearrangement joins TRBV6-5 to TRBJ1-3; unclear D gene. V dropped 6 bases and J dropped 0 bases, with 3 bases sitting between them. The CDR3 spans 12 residues. Germline assignment: CDR1 MNHEY and CDR2 SVGAGI. The CDR3 DNA reads TGTGCCAGCAGCGGCTCTGGAAACACCATATATTTT. It specifies CASSGSGNTIYF.

V gene TRBV11-2 combines with J gene TRBJ1-3, with D possibly matching TRBD1 (6 bases). Trimming cost V 5 bases and J 0 bases, with 11 bases left between them. Germline CDR1 and CDR2: SGHAT and FQNNGV. The CDR3 consists of 15 residues. CDR3 in amino acids: CASSKLQGSGNTIYF. CDR3 DNA sequence: TGTGCCAGCAGCAAGCTACAGGGCTCTGGAAACACCATATATTTT.

CDR3 DNA: TGTGCCAGCGGTAGCGGGGCCCTTGGTGAGCAGTTCTTC. Protein sequence: CASGSGALGEQFF. The chain uses TRBV9 and TRBJ2-1; 8 nucleotides line up with TRBD2. This CDR3 is 13 amino acids long. Germline-derived CDR1 and CDR2 are SGDLS and YYNGEE. The V and J ends lost 7 bases and 9 bases, in that order; junction bases with no gene match: 9.

A single count supports this clone. V usage is TRBV21-1 and J usage is TRBJ2-3; the listed D gene, TRBD2, was not tested against the DNA. TRBV21-1 is a pseudogene. This CDR3 is 16 amino acids long. For the CDR3, the DNA is TGTGCCAGGCCTGAATGGGGGCGGGAGGTGGAAGATACGCAGTATTTT. Translated, it gives CARPEWGREVEDTQYF.

The chain has TRBV11-3 and TRBJ1-1; D unclear. This CDR3 is built from 13 residues. Germline CDR1 and CDR2: SGHNT and YENEEA. V was pared by 5 bases and J by 2 bases, with 9 bases between. The CDR3 region is CASSMSLNTEAFF. Written as DNA, the CDR3 is TGTGCCAGCAGCATGAGCCTAAACACTGAAGCTTTCTTT.

This clone was counted between two and nine times. CDR3 nucleotides: TGTGCCAGCAGCCAAGATCCTCGGTCCTGGAGCACAGATACGCAGTATTTT. Amino acid sequence: CASSQDPRSWSTDTQYF. The chain recombines TRBV4-2 with TRBJ2-3; D is unclear. This CDR3 region has 17 residues. V lost 0 bases to trimming and J lost 0 bases, with 13 bases between them. Germline V gene lookup returns CDR1 LGHNA and CDR2 YNFKEQ.

CDR3 loop: CASSYFLANPTYEQYF. DNA for the CDR3: TGTGCCAGCAGTTACTTTCTAGCCAACCCCACCTACGAGCAGTACTTC. The V gene is TRBV6-5, the J gene TRBJ2-7; weak D call: TRBD2 (5 bases). Germline CDR1 MNHEY, CDR2 SVGAGI. V lost 1 base, J lost 2 bases, and 15 bases lay in between. The CDR3 is 16 residues long.

This clone appeared a single time. This chain uses TRBV2 with TRBJ1-2; D possibly corresponds to TRBD1 (5 bases). The CDR3 contains 14 residues. Germline lookup yields CDR1 SNHLY and CDR2 FYNNEI. Trimming stripped 8 bases from V and 5 bases from J, with 18 bases between. CDR3 in amino acids: CASGGSGGGYGYTF. CDR3 nucleotides: TGTGCCAGCGGGGGGAGTGGGGGTGGGTATGGCTACACCTTC.

The chain combines TRBV13 with TRBJ2-1; 8 bases are a match to TRBD1. Germline values: CDR1 PRHDT, CDR2 FYEKMQ (reference sequence). The ends lost 5 bases at V and 7 bases at J; junction bases unmatched: 10. The CDR3 covers 15 residues. The CDR3: CASSPLDRAGNEQFF. The CDR3 DNA follows: TGTGCCAGCAGCCCTTTGGACAGGGCCGGGAATGAGCAGTTCTTC.

The chain couples TRBV30 to TRBJ2-7; D perhaps matches TRBD1 (6 bases). Germline lookup yields CDR1 GTSNPN and CDR2 SVGIG (reference sequence). V lost 7 bases, J lost 2 bases, and 15 bases lay in between. The CDR3 sequence is 13 residues long. The CDR3 nucleotides read TGTGCCTCGGAACTAAAGGGGGCCTACGAGCAGTACTTC. Amino acids: CASELKGAYEQYF.

V and J are TRBV13 and TRBJ2-5; 13 bases map to TRBD2. CDR1 is PRHDT and CDR2 is FYEKMQ in the germline V gene (reference sequence). Trimming at V came to 5 bases and at J to 7 bases, leaving 7 bases not matched to a gene. This CDR3 is built from 15 residues. This CDR3 reads CASSPGLAGEVTQYF. The CDR3, as DNA: TGTGCCAGCAGCCCAGGACTAGCGGGAGAGGTGACCCAGTACTTC.

The rearrangement links TRBV7-9 to TRBJ1-1; D remains ambiguous. Trimming took 8 bases from V and 1 from J, leaving 14 bases between them. The CDR3 contains 14 residues. Germline V gives CDR1 SEHNR, CDR2 FQNEAQ (reference sequence). CDR3 protein: CASASQRRNTEAFF. In DNA, the CDR3 is TGTGCCAGCGCGAGTCAACGGAGGAACACTGAAGCTTTCTTT.